Listed below are T cell receptor beta chains from one sample, sequenced in a study of blood T cell repertoires in COVID-19. TCRdb keeps only in-frame clones here, not all; method: immunoSEQ multiplex PCR. The sample contains about 140,000 clones, 85% to 90% of which appear only once. The sample taken for sequencing was peripheral blood. The receptor source for this set is a human donor in a cohort sampled during active COVID-19. The CDR3 runs from the conserved cysteine through the conserved F or W. The D gene is left open where the match is weak. Expanded clones get a size class; other rows say once, few or many, or leave the size out.

d_call clone_size j_call v_call cdr3_nt cdr3_aa
NA few TRBJ1-1 TRBV20-1 TGCAGTGCTAGTGGACAGAGTATGAACACTGAAGCTTTCTTT CSASGQSMNTEAFF
TRBD1 NA TRBJ1-1 TRBV15 TGTGCCACCCTTAGACAGGGATACCACACTGAAGCTTTCTTT CATLRQGYHTEAFF
TRBD1 NA TRBJ2-3 TRBV7-9 TGTGCCAGCAGTTTACAGGGGAGTGGGGCGGATACGCAGTATTTT CASSLQGSGADTQYF
TRBD1 NA TRBJ2-5 TRBV6-5 TGTGCCAGCAGTCGCAGGACAGGAGTCCAAGAGACCCAGTACTTC CASSRRTGVQETQYF
TRBD2 NA TRBJ2-3 TRBV2 TGTGCCAGCAGTGGCGTTAGCGGGGGAGGTGGAGATACGCAGTATTTT CASSGVSGGGGDTQYF
NA NA TRBJ1-4 TRBV28 TGTGCCTCGAGCGGTGAAAAACTGTTTTTT CASSGEKLFF
NA NA TRBJ2-7 TRBV28 TGTGCCAGCAGTGACCTTTACAGGGTCTCCTACGAGCAGTACTTC CASSDLYRVSYEQYF
TRBD2 NA TRBJ2-7 TRBV7-2 TGTGCCAGCAGCCTGGGGACTAGCGGAAGCTACGAGCAGTACTTC CASSLGTSGSYEQYF
TRBD2 NA TRBJ2-7 TRBV29-1 TGCAGCGTTTCTGCCGGGACTAGGGGGAGGGACGAGCAGTACTTC CSVSAGTRGRDEQYF
NA NA TRBJ1-2 TRBV12-3/TRBV12-4 TGTGCCAGCAGTTCAGGCTATGGCTACACCTTC CASSSGYGYTF
NA NA TRBJ2-7 TRBV20-1 TGCAGTGCGCTTCGGGTCTACGAGCAGTACTTC CSALRVYEQYF
NA NA TRBJ1-2 TRBV5-5 TGTGCCAGCAGCTCGGATCCGAGGGATGGCTACACCTTC CASSSDPRDGYTF
TRBD2 NA TRBJ2-7 TRBV30 TGTGCCTGGAGCGCGGGGACTAGCGGAGGCTCCTACGAGCAGTACTTC CAWSAGTSGGSYEQYF
NA NA TRBJ2-3 TRBV30 TGTGCCTGGAGTGTACACCAAGATACGCAGTATTTT CAWSVHQDTQYF
NA NA TRBJ2-5 TRBV28 TGTGCCAGCAGTTTACCCAGCCAGGCGGGCCGAGGGACCCAGTACTTC CASSLPSQAGRGTQYF
NA NA TRBJ1-2 TRBV7-9 TGTGCCAGCAGTATTAATTCAGGGAGGCTTTCGGGTGGCTACACCTTC CASSINSGRLSGGYTF
NA NA TRBJ2-1 TRBV27 TGTGCCAGCAGTTTACAGACGGGCAATGAGCAGTTCTTC CASSLQTGNEQFF